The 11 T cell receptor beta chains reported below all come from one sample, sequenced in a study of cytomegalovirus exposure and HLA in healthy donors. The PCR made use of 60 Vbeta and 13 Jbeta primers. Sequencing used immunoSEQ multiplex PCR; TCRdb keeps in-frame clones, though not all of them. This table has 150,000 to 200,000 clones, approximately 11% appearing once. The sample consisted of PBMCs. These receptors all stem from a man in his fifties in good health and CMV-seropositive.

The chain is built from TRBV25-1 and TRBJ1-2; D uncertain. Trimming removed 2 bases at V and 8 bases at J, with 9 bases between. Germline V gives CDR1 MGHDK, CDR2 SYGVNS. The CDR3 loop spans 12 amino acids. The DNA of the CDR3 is TGTGCCAGCAGTGAAGACACCAAAGGCTACACCTTC. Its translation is CASSEDTKGYTF.

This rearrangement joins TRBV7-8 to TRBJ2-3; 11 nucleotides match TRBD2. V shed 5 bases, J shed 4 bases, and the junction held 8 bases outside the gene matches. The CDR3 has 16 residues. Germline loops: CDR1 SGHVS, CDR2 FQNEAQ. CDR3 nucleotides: TGTGCCAGCAGCCTCCTTAGCGGGGGGGCAGCAGATACGCAGTATTTT. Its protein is CASSLLSGGAADTQYF.

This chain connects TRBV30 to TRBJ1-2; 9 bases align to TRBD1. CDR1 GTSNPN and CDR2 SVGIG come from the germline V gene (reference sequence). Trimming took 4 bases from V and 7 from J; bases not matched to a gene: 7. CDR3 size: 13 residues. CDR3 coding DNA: TGTGCCTGGACCAGGGACAGGGAAGGTGGCTACACCTTC. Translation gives CAWTRDREGGYTF.

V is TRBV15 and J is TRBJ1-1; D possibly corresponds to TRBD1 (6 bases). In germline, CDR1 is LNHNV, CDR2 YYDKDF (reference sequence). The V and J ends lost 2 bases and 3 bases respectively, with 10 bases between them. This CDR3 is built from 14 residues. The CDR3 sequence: CATSRPTGYTEAFF. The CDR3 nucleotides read TGTGCCACCAGCAGACCTACAGGGTACACTGAAGCTTTCTTT.

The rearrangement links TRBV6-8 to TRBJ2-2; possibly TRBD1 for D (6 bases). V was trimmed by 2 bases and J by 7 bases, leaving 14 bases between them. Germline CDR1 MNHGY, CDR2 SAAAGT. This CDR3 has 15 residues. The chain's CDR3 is CASSYRSQGGGELFF. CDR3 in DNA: TGTGCCAGCAGTTACCGCAGCCAAGGGGGCGGGGAGCTGTTTTTT.

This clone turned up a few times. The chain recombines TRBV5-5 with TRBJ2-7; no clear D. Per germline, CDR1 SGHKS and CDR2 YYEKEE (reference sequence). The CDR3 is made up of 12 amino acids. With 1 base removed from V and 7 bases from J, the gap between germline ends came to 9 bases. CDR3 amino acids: CASSLLDKEQYV. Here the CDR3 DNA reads TGTGCCAGCAGCTTGCTAGATAAAGAGCAGTACGTC.

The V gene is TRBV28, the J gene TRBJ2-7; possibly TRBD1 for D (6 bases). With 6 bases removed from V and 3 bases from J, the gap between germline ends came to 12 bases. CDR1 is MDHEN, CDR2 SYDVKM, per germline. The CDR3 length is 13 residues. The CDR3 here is CASSRRDIYEQYV. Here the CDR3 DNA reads TGTGCCAGCAGCCGACGGGACATCTACGAGCAGTACGTC.

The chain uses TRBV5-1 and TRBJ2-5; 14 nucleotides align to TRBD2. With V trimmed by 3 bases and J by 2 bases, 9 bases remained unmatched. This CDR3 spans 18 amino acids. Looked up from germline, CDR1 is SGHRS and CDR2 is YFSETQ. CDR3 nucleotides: TGCGCCAGCAGCTCAGGACTAGCGGGGGGAACTCTACAAGAGACCCAGTACTTC. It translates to CASSSGLAGGTLQETQYF.

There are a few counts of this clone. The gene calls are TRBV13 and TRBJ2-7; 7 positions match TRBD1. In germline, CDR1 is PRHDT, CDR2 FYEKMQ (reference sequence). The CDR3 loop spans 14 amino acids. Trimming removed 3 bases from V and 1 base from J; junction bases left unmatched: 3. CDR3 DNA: TGTGCCAGCAGCTTTTACAGGGGTTCCTACGAGCAGTACGTC. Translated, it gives CASSFYRGSYEQYV.

The CDR3 loop is CASSQGLATQETQYF. The DNA for the CDR3 is TGCGCCAGCAGCCAAGGACTAGCGACCCAAGAGACCCAGTACTTC. The chain employs TRBV4-1 and TRBJ2-5, with 8 bases matching TRBD2. Trimming cost V 1 base and J 1 base; bases outside gene matches: 2. CDR1 is MGHRA, CDR2 YSYEKL, per germline. This CDR3 is built from 15 residues.

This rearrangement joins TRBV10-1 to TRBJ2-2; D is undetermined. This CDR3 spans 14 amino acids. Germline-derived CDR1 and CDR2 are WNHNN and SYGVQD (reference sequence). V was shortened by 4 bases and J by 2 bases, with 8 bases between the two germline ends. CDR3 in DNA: TGCGCCAGCAGTGGTCAGGCTAACACCGGGGAGCTGTTTTTT. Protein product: CASSGQANTGELFF.